The clone carrying this T cell receptor (beta chain) was seen once. The method was immunoSEQ multiplex PCR; TCRdb's version includes in-frame clones alone and lacks a portion of them. In the table there are fewer than 60,000 clones, 80% to 90% of which are singletons. This entry belongs to a study of OX40 agonist ivuxolimab in advanced cancers. On the study more broadly: With a range of roughly 20 to 79, age averaged about 58 years, and 70% to 85% were male.

This CDR3 region has 13 residues. V gave up 5 bases and J gave up 6 bases, with 11 bases separating them. Germline-derived CDR1 and CDR2 are SGHNT and YENEEA. The clonotype was recovered from an adult with an advanced solid tumor such as melanoma, head and neck, liver or kidney cancer. The rearrangement links TRBV11-3 to TRBJ1-5, with a weak D call TRBD1 (6 bases). The sample consisted of CD4+ or CD8+ T cells sorted from blood, taken in a trial of the OX40 agonist ivuxolimab. In DNA form, the CDR3 reads TGTGCCAGCAGCCTACCACAGGGTCAGCCCCAGCATTTT. Translation gives CASSLPQGQPQHF. Based on the CDR3 plus reference TRBV11-3 and TRBJ1-5, the full variable domain is EAGVVQSPRYKIIEKKQPVAFWCNPISGHNTLYWYLQNLGQGPELLIRYENEEAVDDSQLPKDRFSAERLKGVDSTLKIQPAELGDSAVYLCASSLPQGQPQHFGDGTRLSIL.